These 22 T cell receptor beta chains were sequenced from one sample in a study of response to subunit inactivated influenza vaccine. TCRdb analysed the RT-PCR reads with MiXCR anew, one entry per CDR3 protein. The sample holds a few hundred thousand distinct CDR3 sequences, approximately 11% seen once. Sequencing was performed on PBMCs from blood, taken 45 days after vaccination. The receptor set was obtained from a man in his fifties or sixties who received an inactivated influenza vaccine.

This clonotype turned up a few times. The chain employs TRBV7-3 and TRBJ2-1; the match to TRBD2 covers 10 bases. After removal of 3 bases from V and 5 bases from J, the junction contained 4 bases not matched to a gene. The V gene's germline CDR1 is SGHTA and CDR2 FQGTGA. This CDR3 comprises 15 residues. CDR3 protein: CASSLTSGPNNEQFF. CDR3 sequence (DNA): TGTGCCAGCAGCTTGACTAGCGGGCCTAACAATGAGCAGTTCTTC.

This rearrangement joins TRBV29-1 to TRBJ2-7; tentatively, D is TRBD1 or TRBD2 (6 bases each). In germline, CDR1 is SQVTM, CDR2 ANQGSEA. Between the trimmed V and J ends, which lost 4 bases and 2 bases, there was a span of 12 bases. This CDR3 region has 13 residues. CDR3 bases: TGCAGCGTTGTATCGGGGGCCGCCTACGAGCAGTACTTC. As protein: CSVVSGAAYEQYF.

This clonotype has a count of ten or more. The chain combines TRBV10-3 with TRBJ1-2; D remains unclear. The CDR3 spans 12 residues. In germline, CDR1 is ENHRY, CDR2 SYGVKD. Trimming took off 2 bases at V and 10 bases at J, with 11 bases between the two ends. The CDR3 DNA reads as TGTGCCATCAGTGAGGAGGGTAGGGCCTACACCTTC. It translates to CAISEEGRAYTF.

This clonotype was seen more than once but under ten times. The chain carries TRBV7-7 and TRBJ1-3; D is ambiguous. V gave up 5 bases and J gave up 0 bases, with 14 bases separating them. This CDR3 has 16 amino acids. CDR1 is SSHAT and CDR2 is FNYEAQ in the germline V gene (reference sequence). CDR3 sequence: CASSPVTSNSGNTIYF. The DNA for the CDR3 is TGTGCCAGCAGCCCCGTGACAAGCAACTCTGGAAACACCATATATTTT.

There are a few counts of this clonotype. The chain is built from TRBV6-2 or TRBV6-3 and TRBJ2-4, with unresolved D. Germline CDR1 MNHEY, CDR2 SVGEGT. The V end lost 5 bases, the J end lost 1 base, and 21 bases lay between the germline ends. The CDR3 extends over 18 amino acids. CDR3 loop: CASSGVLLKLTAKNIQYF. DNA for the CDR3: TGTGCCAGCAGTGGTGTTTTGCTTAAACTTACGGCCAAAAACATTCAGTACTTC.

This clonotype was seen a handful of times. This chain connects TRBV6-2 or TRBV6-3 to TRBJ2-7, with a tentative D call TRBD1 (7 bases). CDR1 is MNHEY, CDR2 SVGEGT, per germline. This CDR3 is built from 17 residues. The ends were cut back, 7 bases at V and 2 bases at J, with 24 bases in the middle. The CDR3, as DNA: TGTGCCAGCACCCCCCCCGAGGCAGGGGGGTTTACCTACGAGCAGTACTTC. Encoded protein: CASTPPEAGGFTYEQYF.

The rearrangement uses TRBV20-1 and TRBJ1-5, with D perhaps TRBD1 (5 bases). The CDR3 covers 16 residues. Germline CDR1 is DFQATT and CDR2 is SNEGSKA (reference sequence). V lost 1 base and J 2 bases, leaving 15 bases between the germline ends. The CDR3 here is CSARGRRGWGNQPQHF. DNA for the CDR3: TGCAGTGCTAGAGGTCGCCGGGGGTGGGGCAATCAGCCCCAGCATTTT.

Ten or more counts support this clonotype. This chain links TRBV12-3 or TRBV12-4 with TRBJ2-1, with D uncertain. The CDR3 runs 14 residues. V shed 1 base and J shed 8 bases, with 12 bases lying between them. The CDR3 region is CASSLVHPGDEQFF. CDR3 coding DNA: TGTGCCAGCAGTTTAGTACATCCGGGCGATGAGCAGTTCTTC.

This rearrangement joins TRBV20-1 to TRBJ1-2, with unresolved D. CDR1 is DFQATT, CDR2 SNEGSKA, per germline (reference sequence). The CDR3 consists of 11 residues. The CDR3, as DNA: TGCAGCCCGTCCCTGGGCTATGGCTACACCTTC. Amino acid sequence: CSPSLGYGYTF.

The J gene is TRBJ2-7, the V gene TRBV21-1. TRBV21-1 is reported as a pseudogene. CDR3 size: 15 residues. CDR3 residues: CASSKQVEQSYEQYF. In nucleotides, the CDR3 is TGTGCCAGCAGCAAACAGGTAGAGCAATCCTACGAGCAGTACTTC.

The rearrangement uses TRBV7-2 and TRBJ2-3; D gene uncertain. The V gene's germline CDR1 is SGHTA and CDR2 FQGNSA. The V end was cut by 1 base, the J end by 0 bases, with 11 bases between. This CDR3 has 16 amino acids. CDR3 loop: CASSLDSVSSTDTQYF. The CDR3 region has the DNA TGTGCCAGCAGCTTAGACAGCGTTTCTAGCACAGATACGCAGTATTTT.

The rearrangement uses TRBV7-9 and TRBJ2-1; D might be TRBD2 (6 bases). CDR1 SEHNR and CDR2 FQNEAQ come from the germline V gene (reference sequence). Trimming took off 6 bases at V and 6 bases at J, with 18 bases between the two ends. The CDR3 length is 15 residues. CDR3 bases: TGTGCCAGCAGTGTCACGGACGGAGGGGTCAATGAGCAGTTCTTC. Residues: CASSVTDGGVNEQFF.

This clonotype was observed a handful of times. V and J are TRBV5-1 and TRBJ2-7, with unresolved D. The germline CDR1 and CDR2 sequences are SGHRS and YFSETQ. CDR3 length: 16 amino acids. The germline V and J ends were trimmed by 0 bases and 0 bases, with 13 bases remaining between them. The CDR3 region is CASSLDVSPSSYEQYF. DNA for the CDR3: TGCGCCAGCAGCTTGGATGTGTCCCCCAGCTCCTACGAGCAGTACTTC.

The V call is TRBV4-3, the J call TRBJ2-5, with 9 positions matching TRBD1. Germline V gene lookup returns CDR1 LGHNA and CDR2 YSLEER. The CDR3 sequence is 17 residues long. Losses at the gene ends were 4 bases for V and 5 bases for J; bases not matched to a gene: 14. CDR3 coding DNA: TGCGCCAGCAGCCCCGTCGGGACAGGGCCTCATTTGGAGACCCAGTACTTC. It codes for CASSPVGTGPHLETQYF.

This clonotype has only a few counts. This chain joins TRBV12-3 or TRBV12-4 and TRBJ2-2; TRBD1 agrees at 9 bases. The V and J ends lost 2 bases and 4 bases, in that order; junction bases with no gene match: 2. The CDR3 runs 15 residues. The CDR3 protein is CASSLRTGATGELFF. The CDR3 nucleotides read TGTGCCAGCAGTTTAAGGACAGGGGCCACCGGGGAGCTGTTTTTT.

This clonotype was seen only a few times. This sequence joins TRBV28 and TRBJ2-7, with D maybe TRBD1 (5 bases). V lost 4 bases to trimming and J lost 2 bases, with 18 bases between them. The germline CDR1 and CDR2 sequences are MDHEN and SYDVKM. The CDR3 sequence is 16 residues long. The CDR3 DNA reads TGTGCCAGCAGTTCTCTACCCCTTTCGACAGCCTACGAGCAGTACTTC. Amino acid sequence: CASSSLPLSTAYEQYF. The variable domain in full, with the rest retrieved from reference TRBV28 and TRBJ2-7, is DVKVTQSSRYLVKRTGEKVFLECVQDMDHENMFWYRQDPGLGLRLIYFSYDVKMKEKGDIPEGYSVSREKKERFSLILESASTNQTSMYLCASSSLPLSTAYEQYFGPGTRLTVT.

The chain joins TRBV4-1 to TRBJ2-7, with D possibly TRBD2 on 5 matching bases. The CDR3 extends over 13 amino acids. Germline V gives CDR1 MGHRA, CDR2 YSYEKL. V shed 1 base and J shed 5 bases, with 9 bases lying between them. Written as DNA, the CDR3 is TGCGCCAGCAGCCAAGGCCCGGAGGACGAGCAGTACTTC. Translated: CASSQGPEDEQYF.

This clonotype came up a few times. This chain connects TRBV29-1 to TRBJ2-5; no definite D call. Trimming took off 6 bases at V and 1 base at J, with 12 bases between the two ends. Germline V gives CDR1 SQVTM, CDR2 ANQGSEA. The CDR3 is 13 residues long. CDR3 coding DNA: TGCAGCGTCAAAACAGAAACCCAAGAGACCCAGTACTTC. This codes for CSVKTETQETQYF.

In this sample, this clonotype turned up a few times. The gene calls are TRBV28 and TRBJ2-2, with a weak D call TRBD1 (6 bases). The CDR3 totals 13 residues. The germline V and J ends were trimmed by 6 bases and 4 bases, with 9 bases remaining between them. CDR1 is MDHEN and CDR2 is SYDVKM in the germline V gene. CDR3 DNA: TGTGCCAGCAGGGACAGTACCACCGGGGAGCTGTTTTTT. Its protein is CASRDSTTGELFF.

The table lists this clonotype with a few counts. V and J are TRBV20-1 and TRBJ2-7; D call uncertain. This CDR3 region has 14 residues. V was shortened by 3 bases and J by 2 bases, with 14 bases between the two germline ends. Germline loops: CDR1 DFQATT, CDR2 SNEGSKA (reference sequence). The CDR3 loop is CSASARVRTYEQYF. The CDR3 DNA is TGCAGTGCTAGTGCCCGGGTCCGTACCTACGAGCAGTACTTC.

The chain joins TRBV5-1 to TRBJ2-7, with a possible D match to TRBD1 (6 bases). Per the germline V gene, CDR1 is SGHRS and CDR2 is YFSETQ. V was cut by 3 bases and J by 5 bases, with 12 bases left in between. This CDR3 has 13 residues. The CDR3 nucleotides are TGCGCCAGCAGCTCCAGGGGCCCTAACGAGCAGTACTTC. It specifies CASSSRGPNEQYF.

This chain connects TRBV12-3 or TRBV12-4 to TRBJ2-2; maybe TRBD2 (5 bases). The CDR3 has 17 amino acids. Trimming removed 3 bases at V and 4 bases at J, with 18 bases between. The CDR3 loop reads CASSFILIQRGTGELFF. The CDR3 DNA reads as TGTGCCAGCAGTTTTATCCTGATACAACGGGGCACCGGGGAGCTGTTTTTT.